The 32 T cell receptor beta chains below were found in one sample sequenced in a study of cytomegalovirus exposure and HLA in healthy donors. 13 Jbeta primers and 60 Vbeta primers were used for the PCR. The method was immunoSEQ multiplex PCR; TCRdb's version includes in-frame clones alone and lacks a portion of them. The data show 200,000 to 300,000 clones, almost 85% seen once. The sample comprised PBMCs. The receptors shown here come from a woman between 40 and 50 years old in good health and CMV-seropositive.

J is TRBJ2-2 and V is TRBV2, with D possibly being TRBD1 (6 bases). Germline V gene lookup returns CDR1 SNHLY and CDR2 FYNNEI. The germline V and J ends were trimmed by 4 bases and 3 bases, with 9 bases remaining between them. CDR3 length: 14 residues. The CDR3 DNA sequence: TGTGCCAGCAGTGTAACAGGGTACACCGGGGAGCTGTTTTTT. It yields the protein CASSVTGYTGELFF.

There are a few counts of this clone. This sequence joins TRBV5-1 and TRBJ1-2, with D perhaps TRBD1 (6 bases). V lost 0 bases to trimming and J lost 4 bases, with 10 bases between them. Germline V gene lookup returns CDR1 SGHRS and CDR2 YFSETQ. There are 14 residues in the CDR3. The CDR3 coding sequence is TGCGCCAGCAGCTTGGGGGACATCGTCTATGGCTACACCTTC. Protein product: CASSLGDIVYGYTF.

This sequence joins TRBV11-2 and TRBJ2-5, with 7 bases matching TRBD2. Germline CDR1 is SGHAT and CDR2 is FQNNGV. The J segment lost 5 bases and the V segment lost 5 bases, leaving 11 bases of the junction unmatched. The CDR3 runs to 15 residues. CDR3 coding DNA: TGTGCCAGCAGCCCCAATTTGGGGGGGAGGGAGACCCAGTACTTC. Encoded protein: CASSPNLGGRETQYF.

The chain uses TRBV4-2 and TRBJ1-5, with D unclear. The CDR3 has 17 residues. Trimming left V 0 bases short and J 0 bases short, with 12 bases between. Germline loops: CDR1 LGHNA, CDR2 YNFKEQ. CDR3 nucleotides: TGTGCCAGCAGCCAAGAGGTGCGTCATTATAGCAATCAGCCCCAGCATTTT. Translated, it gives CASSQEVRHYSNQPQHF.

The chain is built from TRBV11-2 and TRBJ2-7; 7 bases map to TRBD2. The CDR3 has 15 amino acids. CDR1 SGHAT and CDR2 FQNNGV come from the germline V gene. J gave up 5 bases and V 4 bases, and 11 bases lay outside the gene matches. The CDR3 DNA reads as TGTGCCAGCAGCTCAACTCCGGGACTAAGTCACGAGCAGTACTTC. It encodes CASSSTPGLSHEQYF.

In this sample, this clone turned up once. The chain joins TRBV7-2 to TRBJ1-1; no reliable D call. The V end lost 1 base, the J end lost 4 bases, and 10 bases lay between the germline ends. The germline gives CDR1 SGHTA, CDR2 FQGNSA. The CDR3 has 14 residues. DNA for the CDR3: TGTGCCAGCAGCTTAGATTGGGGAGCCACTGAAGCTTTCTTT. The encoded protein is CASSLDWGATEAFF.

The rearrangement joins TRBV7-8 to TRBJ2-5; maybe TRBD2 (5 bases). V lost 1 base and J lost 2, with 23 bases in between. The CDR3 has 19 amino acids. Germline CDR1 SGHVS, CDR2 FQNEAQ. CDR3 coding DNA: TGTGCCAGCAGCTTAGTGCCTGACGGCGGGTCCCTCGTACAAGAGACCCAGTACTTC. It translates to CASSLVPDGGSLVQETQYF.

This chain links TRBV28 with TRBJ1-5; no definite D call. Trimming took 3 bases from V and 6 from J, leaving 12 bases between them. The CDR3 runs 14 residues. Looked up from germline, CDR1 is MDHEN and CDR2 is SYDVKM. The CDR3 spells CASSFGGYRQPQHF. The CDR3 bases are TGTGCCAGCAGTTTCGGCGGGTATCGTCAGCCCCAGCATTTT.

For this clone: Compared with germline, one end of the junction differs, possibly owing to a read error. The chain carries TRBV7-9 and TRBJ2-1; a weak D match, TRBD2 (5 bases). The CDR3 runs 17 residues. Germline CDR1 is SEHNR and CDR2 is FQNEAQ (reference sequence). This chain's CDR3 is CSSSLSPLRRSYNEQFF. In nucleotides, the CDR3 is TGTTCCAGCAGCTTATCCCCATTGAGGAGGTCCTACAATGAGCAGTTCTTC.

The chain uses TRBV15 and TRBJ2-5; 7 bases align to TRBD2. CDR3 length: 18 amino acids. Trimming took 5 bases from V and 2 from J; bases not matched to a gene: 17. Germline V lookup: CDR1 LNHNV, CDR2 YYDKDF (reference sequence). The chain's CDR3 is CATSPIWTSSDKQETQYF. The CDR3 DNA reads TGTGCCACCAGCCCGATCTGGACTAGTTCAGATAAACAAGAGACCCAGTACTTC.

The V call is TRBV19, the J call TRBJ1-5, with a weak D call TRBD1 (5 bases). This CDR3 has 16 residues. V was shortened by 3 bases and J by 4 bases, with 16 bases between the two germline ends. Looked up from germline, CDR1 is LNHDA and CDR2 is SQIVND (reference sequence). DNA of the CDR3: TGTGCCAGTAGTATTGGGAACCCGGGGGTTAATCAGCCCCAGCATTTT. Its translation is CASSIGNPGVNQPQHF.

The chain employs TRBV6-6 and TRBJ2-3; TRBD2 aligns across 12 bases. Germline loops: CDR1 MNHNY, CDR2 SVGAGI (reference sequence). The V gene end was trimmed by 6 bases and the J gene end by 6 bases; junction bases not matched to a gene: 10. The CDR3 length is 16 residues. Here the CDR3 DNA reads TGTGCCAGCAGGACCGAGACTAGCGGGAGTATGGATACGCAGTATTTT. Protein product: CASRTETSGSMDTQYF.

The CDR3, as DNA: TGTGCCAGCAGTCCCCTCCGGGAGAGGACAGATACGCAGTATTTT. This codes for CASSPLRERTDTQYF. The rearrangement uses TRBV28 and TRBJ2-3, with D tentatively TRBD2 (6 bases). Germline values: CDR1 MDHEN, CDR2 SYDVKM. The CDR3 runs 15 residues. V gave up 5 bases and J gave up 3 bases, with 15 bases separating them. The complete variable domain, with remaining parts taken from reference TRBV28 and TRBJ2-3, reads DVKVTQSSRYLVKRTGEKVFLECVQDMDHENMFWYRQDPGLGLRLIYFSYDVKMKEKGDIPEGYSVSREKKERFSLILESASTNQTSMYLCASSPLRERTDTQYFGPGTRLTVL.

The rearrangement uses TRBV5-1 and TRBJ1-2; D possibly corresponds to TRBD1 (5 bases). The CDR3 spans 13 residues. Germline lookup yields CDR1 SGHRS and CDR2 YFSETQ. Between the trimmed V and J ends, which lost 4 bases and 8 bases, there was a span of 15 bases. The CDR3: CASSRWTDRGYTF. CDR3 coding DNA: TGCGCCAGCAGCCGATGGACCGACAGAGGCTACACCTTC.

This chain links TRBV7-2 with TRBJ2-7; 11 bases align to TRBD2. V shed 4 bases, J shed 4 bases, and the junction held 6 bases outside the gene matches. Germline lookup yields CDR1 SGHTA and CDR2 FQGNSA. The CDR3 has 15 amino acids. The CDR3 reads CASSYPGTSGYEQYF. CDR3 DNA sequence: TGTGCCAGCAGCTACCCCGGGACTAGCGGTTACGAGCAGTACTTC.

The chain is built from TRBV27 and TRBJ2-7; TRBD1 aligns across 10 bases. V gave up 5 bases and J gave up 7 bases; unmatched junction bases: 11. The CDR3 totals 15 residues. CDR1 and CDR2 (germline): MNHEY, SMNVEV (reference sequence). The CDR3 sequence is CASSGTGAGPSEQYF. The CDR3 bases are TGTGCCAGCAGTGGGACAGGGGCGGGCCCTTCAGAGCAGTACTTC.

The chain carries TRBV27 and TRBJ2-1; D not certain. V lost 2 bases and J lost 5, with 10 bases in between. Germline V gene sequence: CDR1 MNHEY, CDR2 SMNVEV (reference sequence). The CDR3 has 14 amino acids. The CDR3 coding sequence is TGTGCCAGCAGTTTACCGACCGCGGACAATGAGCAGTTCTTC. Translated: CASSLPTADNEQFF.

The V gene is TRBV2, the J gene TRBJ1-6; TRBD1 agrees at 10 bases. Trimming cost V 2 bases and J 7 bases; bases outside gene matches: 11. CDR1 SNHLY and CDR2 FYNNEI come from the germline V gene. This CDR3 has 18 residues. The CDR3: CASSEQGQGPVINSPLHF. The CDR3 DNA is TGTGCCAGCAGTGAACAGGGACAGGGGCCAGTAATAAATTCACCCCTCCACTTT.

The chain joins TRBV15 to TRBJ1-1; no clear D gene. The CDR3 has 13 amino acids. Trimming shortened V by 5 bases and J by 1 base, and 8 bases separated the two germline ends. Germline CDR1 and CDR2: LNHNV and YYDKDF (reference sequence). The CDR3 region is CATSWAENTEAFF. CDR3 in DNA: TGTGCCACCAGCTGGGCCGAGAACACTGAAGCTTTCTTT.

The rearrangement uses TRBV18 and TRBJ1-5; no clear D gene. The germline CDR1 and CDR2 sequences are KGHSH and LQKENI. The CDR3 contains 13 residues. V was shortened by 3 bases and J by 7 bases, with 10 bases between the two germline ends. The CDR3 nucleotides read TGTGCCAGCTCACCGTCGATCGGGCAGCCCCAGCATTTT. Translated: CASSPSIGQPQHF.

The J gene is TRBJ2-7, the V gene TRBV4-1, with 9 nucleotides matching TRBD1. V was clipped by 1 base and J by 2 bases; unmatched bases: 6. The CDR3 sequence is 16 residues long. Germline CDR1 and CDR2: MGHRA and YSYEKL. This CDR3 reads CASSQVVTGGTYEQYF. Written as DNA, the CDR3 is TGCGCCAGCAGCCAAGTAGTGACAGGGGGGACCTACGAGCAGTACTTC.

The rearrangement uses TRBV29-1 and TRBJ2-4; 7 bases fit TRBD1. V was pared by 4 bases and J by 1 base, with 10 bases of the junction left unmatched. Per germline, CDR1 SQVTM and CDR2 ANQGSEA. The CDR3 spans 16 residues. CDR3 bases: TGCAGCGTTGGGGGGACAGCCGGATCGGCCAAAAACATTCAGTACTTC. Translating gives CSVGGTAGSAKNIQYF. Using reference TRBV29-1 and TRBJ2-4 for the parts outside the CDR3, the full variable domain is SAVISQKPSRDICQRGTSLTIQCQVDSQVTMMFWYRQQPGQSLTLIATANQGSEATYESGFVIDKFPISRPNLTFSTLTVSNMSPEDSSIYLCSVGGTAGSAKNIQYFGAGTRLSVL.

The J gene is TRBJ2-1, the V gene TRBV15, with D uncertain. Trimming took off 1 base at V and 8 bases at J, with 9 bases between the two ends. The V gene's germline CDR1 is LNHNV and CDR2 YYDKDF (reference sequence). The CDR3 length is 13 residues. The CDR3 sequence is CATSRVRIDEQFF. As DNA, the CDR3 is TGTGCCACCAGCAGAGTTAGAATTGATGAGCAGTTCTTC.

The chain recombines TRBV2 with TRBJ2-1, with D maybe TRBD2 (5 bases). The CDR3 runs 14 residues. Per germline, CDR1 SNHLY and CDR2 FYNNEI. Trimming cost V 0 bases and J 6 bases, with 9 bases left between them. The CDR3: CASSEALRGNEQFF. The CDR3 DNA reads as TGTGCCAGCAGTGAAGCGCTTCGGGGCAATGAGCAGTTCTTC.

The chain uses TRBV4-2 and TRBJ2-3; D unclear. The CDR3 runs 15 residues. The ends were cut back, 0 bases at V and 0 bases at J, with 7 bases in the middle. Germline CDR1 and CDR2: LGHNA and YNFKEQ. CDR3 DNA: TGTGCCAGCAGCCAAGATTCCCTGAGCACAGATACGCAGTATTTT. Translating gives CASSQDSLSTDTQYF.

The V call is TRBV27, the J call TRBJ2-3, with a weak D call TRBD1 (7 bases). V lost 3 bases, J lost 3 bases, and 19 bases lay in between. This CDR3 comprises 17 residues. CDR1 MNHEY and CDR2 SMNVEV come from the germline V gene (reference sequence). The chain's CDR3 is CASSFVRGRDWTDTQYF. CDR3 sequence (DNA): TGTGCCAGCAGTTTCGTGAGGGGGCGGGATTGGACAGATACGCAGTATTTT.

The chain has TRBV5-1 and TRBJ2-3; D call uncertain. Germline CDR1 reads SGHRS; CDR2 reads YFSETQ. V was clipped by 1 base and J by 2 bases, with 8 bases between them. CDR3 length equals 14 residues. The CDR3 is CASSLPSFTDTQYF. The DNA for the CDR3 is TGCGCCAGCAGCTTGCCGAGTTTCACAGATACGCAGTATTTT.

This clone turned up a few times. This chain connects TRBV18 to TRBJ2-2, with D possibly TRBD2 on 6 matching bases. The CDR3 contains 15 residues. V was trimmed by 2 bases and J by 4 bases, leaving 11 bases between them. Germline CDR1 and CDR2: KGHSH and LQKENI. This chain's CDR3 is CASSPTTSSTGELFF. The CDR3 DNA sequence: TGTGCCAGCTCACCAACGACTAGTTCCACCGGGGAGCTGTTTTTT.

The chain links TRBV27 to TRBJ2-3, with D perhaps TRBD1 (5 bases). V was cut by 4 bases and J by 4 bases, with 15 bases left in between. The CDR3 totals 15 residues. CDR1 MNHEY and CDR2 SMNVEV come from the germline V gene (reference sequence). The CDR3 nucleotides read TGTGCCAGCAGTTCCCTAGGAACACAGGCAGATACGCAGTATTTT. It is translated as CASSSLGTQADTQYF.

The chain links TRBV30 to TRBJ2-1, with 7 bases aligning to TRBD2. This CDR3 contains 19 residues. Germline V gene lookup returns CDR1 GTSNPN and CDR2 SVGIG (reference sequence). Trimming removed 1 base from V and 2 bases from J; junction bases left unmatched: 17. DNA for the CDR3: TGTGCCTGGAGTGGCGGGAGCGGGCGAACCATAAACACCTACAATGAGCAGTTCTTC. Protein product: CAWSGGSGRTINTYNEQFF.

This clone was seen only a few times. This chain connects TRBV11-3 to TRBJ1-6, with TRBD1 as a possible D gene (6 bases). This CDR3 has 14 amino acids. CDR1 is SGHNT, CDR2 YENEEA, per germline. V lost 3 bases and J 3 bases, leaving 6 bases between the germline ends. CDR3 region: CASSLTGYNSPLHF. The CDR3 DNA follows: TGTGCCAGCAGCTTGACAGGCTATAATTCACCCCTCCACTTT.

The rearrangement uses TRBV10-3 and TRBJ2-1; 9 nucleotides line up with TRBD2. The germline CDR1 and CDR2 sequences are ENHRY and SYGVKD. The CDR3 has 14 residues. The junction had 11 bases not matched to a gene; V was cut back by 10 bases and J by 7 bases. This CDR3 is CATETSGGGNEQFF. The CDR3, as DNA: TGTGCCACCGAGACTAGCGGTGGGGGGAATGAGCAGTTCTTC.